These 15 T cell receptor beta chains were sequenced from one sample in a study of T cell responses to AZD1222 COVID-19 vaccine. Libraries were prepared by immunoSEQ multiplex PCR; TCRdb keeps only in-frame clonotypes and omits some of them. The sample carries 170,000 or so clones, 80% to 95% recorded once. Sample: peripheral blood, taken 28 days after the second dose of the MenACWY control vaccine. These receptors were collected from an adult who received the MenACWY meningococcal vaccine as a control.

The chain uses TRBV7-3 and TRBJ2-7, with unresolved D. The germline CDR1 and CDR2 sequences are SGHTA and FQGTGA. This CDR3 region has 12 residues. Trimming cost V 6 bases and J 6 bases, with 12 bases left between them. In DNA form, the CDR3 reads TGTGCCAGCAGTTCCGGGTCCGGCGAGCAGTACTTC. Amino acids: CASSSGSGEQYF.

The chain employs TRBV19 and TRBJ1-5; D not resolved. V was clipped by 9 bases and J by 2 bases, with 5 bases between them. Germline lookup yields CDR1 LNHDA and CDR2 SQIVND (reference sequence). CDR3 length equals 11 residues. The CDR3 DNA reads as TGTGCCAGAATAGGCAATCAGCCCCAGCATTTT. As protein: CARIGNQPQHF. Using reference TRBV19 and TRBJ1-5 for the parts outside the CDR3, the full variable domain is DGGITQSPKYLFRKEGQNVTLSCEQNLNHDAMYWYRQDPGQGLRLIYYSQIVNDFQKGDIAEGYSVSREKKESFPLTVTSAQKNPTAFYLCARIGNQPQHFGDGTRLSIL.

This clone turned up a few times. V is TRBV2 and J is TRBJ1-4; the D is unclear. CDR3 length: 12 amino acids. Germline loops: CDR1 SNHLY, CDR2 FYNNEI. V was pared by 5 bases and J by 15 bases, with 16 bases between. This CDR3 reads CASSLDWQVVFF. Written as DNA, the CDR3 is TGTGCCAGCAGTCTGGATTGGCAGGTCGTGTTTTTT.

This chain connects TRBV5-1 to TRBJ1-1, with D possibly matching TRBD1 (5 bases). Germline V gives CDR1 SGHRS, CDR2 YFSETQ. Trimming took off 5 bases at V and 3 bases at J, with 11 bases between the two ends. This CDR3 comprises 13 residues. The CDR3, as DNA: TGCGCCAGCAGTCCGGACACCCACACTGAAGCTTTCTTT. Translating it yields CASSPDTHTEAFF.

The chain carries TRBV2 and TRBJ1-2; D might be TRBD1 (6 bases). The CDR3 has 15 residues. V was pared by 5 bases and J by 7 bases, with 20 bases between. In germline, CDR1 is SNHLY, CDR2 FYNNEI. CDR3 loop: CASSRLGLGGSGYTF. In nucleotides, the CDR3 is TGTGCCAGCAGTCGTCTCGGCCTCGGGGGCTCTGGCTACACCTTC.

The chain uses TRBV6-5 and TRBJ1-1; D uncertain. Trimming left V 2 bases short and J 5 bases short, with 12 bases between. CDR3 size: 14 residues. From germline, CDR1 is MNHEY and CDR2 SVGAGI. CDR3 sequence: CASSYGGTRTEAFF. CDR3 coding DNA: TGTGCCAGCAGTTACGGTGGAACTAGGACTGAAGCTTTCTTT.

This rearrangement joins TRBV5-1 to TRBJ2-1; the match to TRBD1 covers 9 bases. Germline V gives CDR1 SGHRS, CDR2 YFSETQ. The CDR3 is 16 residues long. The V segment lost 4 bases and the J segment 5 bases; nucleotides outside the gene matches: 10. CDR3 nucleotides: TGCGCCAGCAGCCTAGCACCGGACAGGGGCGACAATGAGCAGTTCTTC. Translation: CASSLAPDRGDNEQFF.

CDR3 coding DNA: TGTGCCAGCAGTCGCGGGACATGGGCTGAAGCTTTCTTT. This gives the protein CASSRGTWAEAFF. The chain employs TRBV3-1 (or the pseudogene TRBV3-2) and TRBJ1-1; TRBD1 might be the D (6 bases). V shed 6 bases and J shed 6 bases, with 14 bases lying between them. The CDR3 runs to 13 residues. Germline-derived CDR1 and CDR2 are LGHDT and YNNKEL (reference sequence).

The gene calls are TRBV5-1 and TRBJ1-2; TRBD1 is a possible D gene (5 bases). V lost 1 base, J lost 1 base, and 11 bases lay in between. CDR1 and CDR2 (germline): SGHRS, YFSETQ. This CDR3 region has 15 residues. The CDR3 DNA reads as TGCGCCAGCAGCTTGAAGCAGGGTGATAACTATGGCTACACCTTC. As protein: CASSLKQGDNYGYTF.

The rearrangement links TRBV5-4 to TRBJ2-1; the D gene is possibly TRBD2 (5 bases). The CDR3 runs 12 residues. Trimming pared 1 base from V and 7 bases from J, leaving 6 bases between. Germline V CDR1 and CDR2: SGHNT, YYREEE (reference sequence). DNA for the CDR3: TGTGCCAGCAGCTTGTCGGGGAATGAGCAGTTCTTC. Protein product: CASSLSGNEQFF.

The J gene is TRBJ1-5, the V gene TRBV6-5, with D perhaps TRBD1 (5 bases). The germline V and J ends were trimmed by 6 bases and 0 bases, with 12 bases remaining between them. The CDR3 sequence is 15 residues long. Germline assignment: CDR1 MNHEY and CDR2 SVGAGI. As DNA, the CDR3 is TGTGCCAGCAGGGGGGACGGCAATAGCAATCAGCCCCAGCATTTT. Protein: CASRGDGNSNQPQHF.

The V and J genes are TRBV4-3 and TRBJ1-3; the D gene is possibly TRBD1 (5 bases). The V and J ends lost 1 base and 2 bases respectively, with 12 bases between them. Germline CDR1 LGHNA, CDR2 YSLEER. The CDR3 has 16 residues. The CDR3 is CASSQAFAGTGNTIYF. CDR3 DNA: TGCGCCAGCAGCCAAGCATTCGCAGGGACTGGAAACACCATATATTTT.

The V call is TRBV3-1 (or the pseudogene TRBV3-2), the J call TRBJ2-5; TRBD1 matches at 8 bases. The CDR3 is 16 residues long. The ends lost 2 bases at V and 5 bases at J; junction bases unmatched: 10. CDR1 is LGHDT, CDR2 YNNKEL, per germline (reference sequence). The chain's CDR3 is CASSQNPRGPGETQYF. The DNA of the CDR3 is TGTGCCAGCAGCCAAAACCCCAGGGGGCCGGGGGAGACCCAGTACTTC.

The V gene is TRBV7-2, the J gene TRBJ2-2; D is unresolved. Germline assignment: CDR1 SGHTA and CDR2 FQGNSA. Trimming shortened V by 5 bases and J by 6 bases, and 10 bases separated the two germline ends. This CDR3 spans 13 amino acids. CDR3 sequence (DNA): TGTGCCAGCAGCCCTTGGGCAGCCGGGGAGCTGTTTTTT. Residues: CASSPWAAGELFF.

The chain uses TRBV19 and TRBJ1-5; unclear D gene. Germline-derived CDR1 and CDR2 are LNHDA and SQIVND (reference sequence). Deletions cut 3 bases from V and 5 bases from J, with 11 bases between. The CDR3 sequence is 14 residues long. The CDR3 is CASSIGGIDQPQHF. The CDR3 DNA is TGTGCCAGTAGTATCGGAGGGATTGATCAGCCCCAGCATTTT.